This T cell receptor beta chain was sequenced during a study of shared clonotypes between healthy human individuals. Data came from immunoSEQ multiplex PCR; TCRdb stores just in-frame clones and leaves some out. The sample lists roughly 1,500,000 clones; approximately 98.5% were seen once. CDR1 is LNHNV and CDR2 is YYDKDF in the germline V gene (reference sequence). This CDR3 has 15 residues. The V end was cut by 0 bases, the J end by 11 bases, with 17 bases between. The specimen sequenced was naive CD4+ T cells sorted from blood. Specified subset: CD45RA+ positively selected. The chain employs TRBV15 and TRBJ2-4, with D unclear. The TCR was taken from a man aged 30 to 39 in good health. For the CDR3, the DNA is TGTGCCACCAGCAGAGACCAGTTTAGCCCCCTGGTTCAGTACTTC. It specifies CATSRDQFSPLVQYF. Full variable domain (missing parts from reference TRBV15 and TRBJ2-4): DAMVIQNPRYQVTQFGKPVTLSCSQTLNHNVMYWYQQKSSQAPKLLFHYYDKDFNNEADTPDNFQSRRPNTSFCFLDIRSPGLGDTAMYLCATSRDQFSPLVQYFGAGTRLSVL.